This is a list of T cell receptor beta chains from one sample in a study of blood T cell repertoires in COVID-19. Profiling relied on immunoSEQ multiplex PCR, and the TCRdb table lists in-frame clones only, not all of them. In the table there are around 70,000 clones, more than 70% of which are singletons. Sequencing was performed on peripheral blood. The receptors originated from a man between 45 and 60 years old with acute or convalescent COVID-19. Both conserved end residues are part of each CDR3. D genes are given only for firm matches. Rows may omit the clone size; those that give it use once, few, many or a size class.

>TRBV10-3|TRBJ1-6|NA|16|TRBD1
CAISESPGGGYSPLHF
TGTGCCATCAGTGAGTCGCCAGGGGGTGGTTATTCACCCCTCCACTTT
>TRBV19|TRBJ1-4|NA|14|NA
CASSPGLGFEKLFF
TGTGCCAGTAGTCCTGGACTCGGTTTTGAAAAACTGTTTTTT
>TRBV6-5|TRBJ2-7|once|14|NA
CASRPQGFSYEQYF
TGTGCCAGCAGACCACAGGGCTTCTCCTACGAGCAGTACTTC
>TRBV19|TRBJ2-7|NA|13|TRBD1
CATATGASYEQYF
TGTGCCACGGCGACAGGGGCCTCCTACGAGCAGTACTTC
>TRBV11-3|TRBJ2-1|NA|14|NA
CASSPTPNSNEQFF
TGTGCCAGCAGCCCAACCCCAAACTCCAATGAGCAGTTCTTC
>TRBV30|TRBJ1-2|NA|14|TRBD1
CAWEYGQGGYGYTF
TGTGCCTGGGAGTACGGACAGGGGGGATATGGCTACACCTTC
>TRBV5-1|TRBJ2-7|NA|14|TRBD1
CASSAGQGAGEQYF
TGCGCCAGCAGCGCCGGACAGGGGGCTGGTGAGCAGTACTTC
>TRBV13|TRBJ2-3|NA|18|TRBD2
CASRYGTSGRRVGDTQYF
TGTGCCAGCCGCTACGGGACTAGCGGGAGACGAGTCGGAGATACGCAGTATTTT
>TRBV7-8|TRBJ1-5|NA|16|TRBD1
CASSVGTGYSNQPQHF
TGTGCCAGCAGCGTAGGGACAGGCTATAGCAATCAGCCCCAGCATTTT
>TRBV5-1|TRBJ1-2|NA|13|NA
CASSFDTNYGYTF
TGCGCCAGCAGCTTTGACACTAACTATGGCTACACCTTC
>TRBV9|TRBJ2-1|NA|14|TRBD1
CASSPGGATNEQFF
TGTGCCAGCAGCCCAGGGGGTGCCACTAATGAGCAGTTCTTC
>TRBV3-1/TRBV3-2|TRBJ2-7|NA|15|TRBD2
CASSQAGGPSYEQYF
TGTGCCAGCAGCCAAGCGGGGGGACCCTCCTACGAGCAGTACTTC
>TRBV9|TRBJ2-2|NA|13|NA
CASSPGPTGELFF
TGTGCCAGCAGTCCAGGGCCCACCGGGGAGCTGTTTTTT
>TRBV30|TRBJ2-7|once|16|TRBD2
CASWERGTSNVREQYF
TGTGCCTCCTGGGAGCGGGGGACTAGCAATGTCCGCGAGCAGTACTTC
>TRBV18|TRBJ1-1|few|14|NA
CASSPRGYYAEAFF
TGTGCCAGCTCACCCAGAGGCTATTACGCTGAAGCTTTCTTT
>TRBV18|TRBJ1-1|NA|18|NA
CASSPLPSNAIMNTEAFF
TGTGCCAGCTCACCCCTTCCGAGTAACGCTATTATGAACACTGAAGCTTTCTTT
>TRBV24-1|TRBJ2-1|NA|18|TRBD2
CATSDPSRSGRVNNEQFF
TGTGCCACCAGTGATCCCTCCCGAAGCGGGAGGGTAAACAATGAGCAGTTCTTC
>TRBV5-5|TRBJ2-3|NA|16|NA
CASSLAGTPSAGTQYF
TGTGCCAGCAGCTTGGCCGGGACACCTTCCGCAGGTACGCAGTATTTT
>TRBV6-5|TRBJ1-5|few|12|NA
CATGGSNQPQHF
TGTGCCACCGGGGGTAGCAATCAGCCCCAGCATTTT
>TRBV28|TRBJ2-1|once|19|TRBD2
CASSLLLESSGRLGNEQFF
TGTGCCAGCAGTTTATTACTAGAGTCTAGCGGGAGGCTGGGGAATGAGCAGTTCTTC
>TRBV6-5|TRBJ1-1|NA|12|NA
CASCTGNTEAFF
TGTGCCAGCTGCACAGGGAACACTGAAGCTTTCTTT
>TRBV5-8|TRBJ2-1|NA|17|TRBD2
CASSSRTSGYSYNEQFF
TGTGCCAGCAGCTCTCGGACTAGCGGGTACTCCTACAATGAGCAGTTCTTC
>TRBV5-1|TRBJ1-1|NA|15|TRBD1
CASSLAQTGGTEAFF
TGCGCCAGCAGCTTGGCCCAGACAGGGGGTACTGAAGCTTTCTTT
>TRBV11-3|TRBJ1-4|NA|15|TRBD1
CASSLGGQGVEKLFF
TGTGCCAGCAGCTTAGGGGGACAGGGAGTCGAAAAACTGTTTTTT
>TRBV5-1|TRBJ1-1|NA|14|NA
CASSLAGLNSEAFF
TGCGCCAGCAGCTTGGCTGGGCTGAACTCCGAAGCTTTCTTT
>TRBV10-3|TRBJ2-5|NA|14|TRBD2
CAISAAGGEETQYF
TGTGCCATCAGTGCGGCGGGGGGAGAAGAGACCCAGTACTTC
>TRBV11-3|TRBJ2-5|NA|14|NA
CASSSKTGVETQYF
TGTGCCAGCAGCTCAAAGACGGGGGTGGAGACCCAGTACTTC
>TRBV4-1|TRBJ2-5|NA|13|NA
CASSRSGVETQYF
TGCGCCAGCAGCCGTTCGGGGGTAGAGACCCAGTACTTC
>TRBV5-1|TRBJ1-3|NA|17|TRBD1
CASSRTGALASGNTIYF
TGCGCCAGCAGTAGGACAGGGGCTCTTGCGTCTGGAAACACCATATATTTT
>TRBV6-1|TRBJ1-5|NA|15|NA
CASSEVIASNQPQHF
TGTGCCAGCAGTGAAGTAATAGCATCCAATCAGCCCCAGCATTTT
>TRBV10-1|TRBJ2-3|NA|16|TRBD2
CASSEAGGGAADTQYF
TGCGCCAGCAGTGAGGCTGGCGGGGGGGCCGCAGATACGCAGTATTTT
>TRBV18|TRBJ1-5|NA|15|NA
CASSPSGDGNQPQHF
TGTGCCAGCTCACCATCGGGGGATGGCAATCAGCCCCAGCATTTT
>TRBV25-1|TRBJ1-3|NA|17|NA
CASTPRGKGISGNTIYF
TGTGCCAGCACCCCAAGGGGGAAGGGGATTTCTGGAAACACCATATATTTT
>TRBV11-3|TRBJ2-1|NA|16|TRBD2
CASSPGHAGGINEQFF
TGTGCCAGCAGCCCCGGGCATGCGGGAGGGATCAATGAGCAGTTCTTC
>TRBV7-9|TRBJ2-7|NA|15|NA
CASSLSGARSYEQYF
TGTGCCAGCAGCTTATCAGGGGCCCGCTCCTACGAGCAGTACTTC
>TRBV28|TRBJ2-7|NA|14|TRBD1
CASSREPGTGLGYF
TGTGCCAGCAGTCGTGAACCGGGGACAGGGTTAGGATACTTC
>TRBV19|TRBJ2-3|NA|17|TRBD2
CASSGGLAGARQNTQYF
TGTGCCAGTAGTGGGGGACTAGCGGGGGCCCGTCAGAATACGCAGTATTTT
>TRBV19|TRBJ2-1|NA|14|NA
CASSKPLLDNEQFF
TGTGCCAGTAGTAAGCCCCTCCTCGACAATGAGCAGTTCTTC
>TRBV12-3/TRBV12-4|TRBJ1-2|NA|13|NA
CASSLRVRGPYTF
TGTGCCAGCAGTTTAAGGGTCAGGGGCCCCTACACCTTC
>TRBV9|TRBJ1-4|once|15|TRBD1
CASSVGTGGYEKLFF
TGTGCCAGCAGCGTAGGGACAGGGGGTTATGAAAAACTGTTTTTT
>TRBV6-5|TRBJ2-2|few|14|NA
CASSRQLNTGELFF
TGTGCCAGCAGTCGACAGCTTAACACCGGGGAGCTGTTTTTT
>TRBV30|TRBJ2-5|NA|14|TRBD2
CAWKSGSGRETQYF
TGTGCCTGGAAAAGTGGTAGCGGGAGGGAGACCCAGTACTTC
>TRBV7-9|TRBJ2-6|NA|18|TRBD1
CASSSNRGLYSGANVLTF
TGTGCCAGCAGCTCCAACAGGGGGCTTTACTCTGGGGCCAACGTCCTGACTTTC
>TRBV2|TRBJ1-1|NA|14|NA
CAGGLRPVNTEAFF
TGTGCCGGCGGACTCCGCCCGGTGAACACTGAAGCTTTCTTT
>TRBV7-9|TRBJ2-1|NA|16|TRBD2
CASSFRRGDSYNEQFF
TGTGCCAGCAGCTTTAGACGGGGGGACTCCTACAATGAGCAGTTCTTC
>TRBV30|TRBJ1-1|NA|10|NA
CAWGAREAFF
TGTGCCTGGGGAGCTCGGGAAGCTTTCTTT
>TRBV6-5|TRBJ2-7|NA|13|NA
CASSRDWGGEQYF
TGTGCCAGCAGTCGGGACTGGGGAGGCGAGCAGTACTTC
>TRBV12-3/TRBV12-4|TRBJ1-6|NA|13|NA
CASSPDSNSPLHF
TGTGCCAGCAGTCCCGACAGCAATTCACCCCTCCACTTT
>TRBV30|TRBJ1-3|NA|14|NA
CAWRQRVAGNTIYF
TGTGCCTGGAGGCAAAGGGTAGCGGGAAACACCATATATTTT
>TRBV5-3|TRBJ2-1|NA|16|TRBD2
CARSSVAGGPDDEQFF
TGTGCCAGAAGCTCTGTAGCGGGGGGGCCAGACGATGAGCAGTTCTTC
>TRBV12-3/TRBV12-4|TRBJ2-7|NA|12|NA
CASSYSGYEQYF
TGTGCCAGCAGTTACTCCGGCTACGAGCAGTACTTC
>TRBV5-1|TRBJ2-7|once|15|NA
CASSLNAGPSYEQYF
TGCGCCAGCAGCTTAAATGCGGGACCCTCCTACGAGCAGTACTTC
>TRBV9|TRBJ2-7|NA|14|NA
CASSVGGMTYEQYF
TGTGCCAGCAGCGTAGGAGGTATGACCTACGAGCAGTACTTC
>TRBV18|TRBJ2-2|NA|16|NA
CASSPNALTNTGELFF
TGTGCCAGCTCACCAAACGCACTCACGAACACCGGGGAGCTGTTTTTT
>TRBV28|TRBJ2-7|NA|15|NA
CASRPTTRLTGEQYF
TGTGCCAGCAGACCTACGACTAGACTAACAGGCGAGCAGTACTTC
>TRBV19|TRBJ2-2|once|14|NA
CASRTQTNTGELFF
TGTGCCAGTAGGACTCAAACGAACACCGGGGAGCTGTTTTTT
>TRBV4-1|TRBJ1-5|NA|15|NA
CASSFRGVSNQPQHF
TGCGCCAGCAGCTTCCGGGGGGTCAGCAATCAGCCCCAGCATTTT
>TRBV24-1|TRBJ1-1|once|13|TRBD1
CATSDEQGPEAFF
TGTGCCACCAGTGATGAACAGGGGCCTGAAGCTTTCTTT
>TRBV14|TRBJ2-7|once|14|NA
CASSKQGVNYEQYF
TGTGCCAGCAGCAAACAGGGTGTGAACTACGAGCAGTACTTC
>TRBV5-4|TRBJ2-1|NA|12|NA
CASSGGQSSPFF
TGTGCCAGCAGCGGCGGACAGAGTAGTCCCTTCTTC